These T cell receptor beta chains were read from a single sample in a study of response to subunit inactivated influenza vaccine. TCRdb recomputed calls from the RT-PCR reads with MiXCR, one row per CDR3 protein. The data hold about 780,000 distinct CDR3 sequences, with approximately 17% observed a single time. The sample in question was PBMCs from blood, obtained about 5 days after vaccination. The source of these receptors is a man between 45 and 60 years old who received an inactivated influenza vaccine. Both conserved end residues are part of each CDR3. D genes are given only for firm matches. Some rows mark clone size as missing; the rest say once, few, many or name a class of expanded clone.

CDR3 length,V gene,J gene,clone size,D gene,CDR3 DNA,CDR3 protein
14,TRBV6-1,TRBJ2-2,.,.,TGTGCCAGCAGCCGGGACGCTAACACCGGGGAGCTGTTTTTT,CASSRDANTGELFF
13,TRBV30,TRBJ1-2,once,.,TGTGCCTGGAGTCGAGGACAGAACTATGGCTACACCTTC,CAWSRGQNYGYTF
12,TRBV10-3,TRBJ1-2,few,.,TGTGCCACCGAGGGGCGGCTCTATGGCTACACCTTC,CATEGRLYGYTF
15,TRBV10-2,TRBJ2-2,.,TRBD2,TGCGCCAGCAGTGTAGCGGGAGGGCCTGGCGGGGAGCTGTTTTTT,CASSVAGGPGGELFF
16,TRBV20-1,TRBJ2-1,many,TRBD2,TGCAGTGCTAGAGGACTAGCGGGGGCACTCTACAATGAGCAGTTCTTC,CSARGLAGALYNEQFF
13,TRBV5-1,TRBJ2-7,few,.,TGCGCCAGCAGCTTGGGGTGGGTCCACGAGCAGTACTTC,CASSLGWVHEQYF
14,TRBV9,TRBJ2-1,.,.,TGTGCCAGCAGCGTAGCGGGGGGCCACAATGAGCAGTTCTTC,CASSVAGGHNEQFF
16,TRBV28,TRBJ2-7,.,TRBD2,TGTGCCAGCAGTACGCCGCGGAGCGGGAGTTCCTACGAGCAGTACTTC,CASSTPRSGSSYEQYF
15,TRBV20-1,TRBJ2-3,few,.,TGCAGTGCCAGCCGGACAGCGACATCCACAGATACGCAGTATTTT,CSASRTATSTDTQYF
15,TRBV6-1,TRBJ2-7,few,.,TGTGCCAGCAGTGCGGACAGCCGCTACAACTACGAGCAGTACTTC,CASSADSRYNYEQYF
12,TRBV7-9,TRBJ1-2,.,.,TGTGCCAGCAGCTTAGATCGGGTACCGCGGACCTTC,CASSLDRVPRTF
12,TRBV10-3,TRBJ2-7,many,TRBD2,TGTGCCATCGCCCCCGAGCGGGGCGAGCAGTACTTC,CAIAPERGEQYF
16,TRBV5-4,TRBJ2-7,few,TRBD2,TGTGCCAGCAGCCACGCGGGGGGGGACCCCAACGGGGAGCAGTACTTC,CASSHAGGDPNGEQYF
15,TRBV4-2,TRBJ1-2,few,.,TGTGCCAGCAGCCAAGATCTGGGTCAGATCTATGGCTACACCTTC,CASSQDLGQIYGYTF
14,TRBV27,TRBJ2-1,.,.,TGTGCCAGCAGAGGGACACCGTATTACAATGAGCAGTTCTTC,CASRGTPYYNEQFF
17,TRBV7-9,TRBJ2-6,few,.,TGTGCCAGCAGCTTTACAGGTGTTTACTCTGGGGCCAACGTCCTGACTTTC,CASSFTGVYSGANVLTF
13,TRBV5-5,TRBJ2-7,few,.,TGTGCCAGCAGCTACCGGGAACCCTACGAGCAGTACTTC,CASSYREPYEQYF
14,TRBV12-3/TRBV12-4,TRBJ1-1,many,.,TGTGCCAGCAGTTTCGGCGGTATGAACACTGAAGCTTTCTTT,CASSFGGMNTEAFF
17,TRBV20-1,TRBJ1-2,.,TRBD1,TGCAGTGCAACTAAACCGGGACAGAGATATTCTAACTATGGCTACACCTTC,CSATKPGQRYSNYGYTF
14,TRBV24-1,TRBJ2-1,few,.,TGTGCCACCAGTGATCTGGGACCCTACAATGAGCAGTTCTTC,CATSDLGPYNEQFF
16,TRBV27,TRBJ2-3,.,.,TGTGCCAGCAGTCGACGGGCCTTCGAGGGCACAGATACGCAGTATTTT,CASSRRAFEGTDTQYF
17,TRBV4-3,TRBJ2-6,.,.,TGCGCCAGCAGCCAAGGGGGGCTAACCTCTGGGGCCAACGTCCTGACTTTC,CASSQGGLTSGANVLTF
15,TRBV5-1,TRBJ2-2,few,TRBD1,TGCGCCAGCAGCTCCGGGACAGGGGCTGCCGGGGAGCTGTTTTTT,CASSSGTGAAGELFF
12,TRBV7-9,TRBJ2-5,few,.,TGTGCCAGCAACCGACCCGAGGAGACCCAGTACTTC,CASNRPEETQYF
15,TRBV28,TRBJ2-7,.,TRBD2,TGTGCCAGCAGTTGGACTAGCGGGCCCTCCTACGAGCAGTACTTC,CASSWTSGPSYEQYF
15,TRBV9,TRBJ2-1,few,TRBD2,TGTGCCAGCAGCGTAGTGGCGGGGGGGCTGAATGAGCAGTTCTTC,CASSVVAGGLNEQFF
13,TRBV20-1,TRBJ2-7,.,TRBD2,TGCAGTGCTTCCCTAGCGGGTCCCTACGAGCAGTACTTC,CSASLAGPYEQYF
14,TRBV20-1,TRBJ2-5,few,.,TGCAGTGCTATAAGGGCAGGAGGGCGAGAGACCCAGTACTTC,CSAIRAGGRETQYF
12,TRBV20-1,TRBJ2-7,many,.,TGCAGTGCCACGGGCCACTCCTACGAGCAGTACTTC,CSATGHSYEQYF
13,TRBV20-1,TRBJ2-1,few,TRBD1,TGCAGTGCGCTGGGGACAGCCTACAATGAGCAGTTCTTC,CSALGTAYNEQFF
14,TRBV12-3/TRBV12-4,TRBJ2-5,.,TRBD2,TGTGCCAGCACCCGAGCGGGGACCTGGGAGACCCAGTACTTC,CASTRAGTWETQYF
15,TRBV5-1,TRBJ2-5,.,TRBD2,TGCGCCAGCAGCTTGCCTAGCGGGAAGCAAGAGACCCAGTACTTC,CASSLPSGKQETQYF
15,TRBV29-1,TRBJ2-7,many,TRBD1,TGCAGCGTTGAGTCCGACAGGGAAACCTCCTACGAGCAGTACTTC,CSVESDRETSYEQYF
16,TRBV12-3/TRBV12-4,TRBJ2-6,few,.,TGTGCCAGCAGCCCCTGGTATGGCTCTGGGGCCAACGTCCTGACTTTC,CASSPWYGSGANVLTF
16,TRBV4-1,TRBJ2-5,.,TRBD2,TGCGCCAGCAGCGCTCGGACTAGCGGGGGGCAAGAGACCCAGTACTTC,CASSARTSGGQETQYF
18,TRBV12-3/TRBV12-4,TRBJ2-2,.,TRBD2,TGTGCCAGCAGCCACGGGTCACGACTAGCGGTGAACACCGGGGAGCTGTTTTTT,CASSHGSRLAVNTGELFF
14,TRBV29-1,TRBJ2-5,few,.,TGCAGCGTCGGATTAGGGTCATCCCAGGGGCCCCAGTACTTC,CSVGLGSSQGPQYF
15,TRBV6-1,TRBJ2-1,few,TRBD1,TGTGCCAGCAGCTTTGGGACAGGGGGATGGAATGAGCAGTTCTTC,CASSFGTGGWNEQFF
14,TRBV5-1,TRBJ2-7,many,.,TGCGCCAGCAGGAGAGAACAGGGCCCCTACGAGCAGTACTTC,CASRREQGPYEQYF
15,TRBV7-2,TRBJ2-7,few,TRBD2,TGTGCCAGCAGCTCCCAAAGCGGGAGGGGTTACGAGCAGTACTTC,CASSSQSGRGYEQYF
14,TRBV5-6,TRBJ2-5,.,.,TGTGCCAGCAGGATTACAGGCGGCCAAGAGACCCAGTACTTC,CASRITGGQETQYF
16,TRBV6-2/TRBV6-3,TRBJ2-7,.,.,TGTGCCAGCAACAACGGGGGCGGAAGTAGGGGCTACGAGCAGTACTTC,CASNNGGGSRGYEQYF
13,TRBV20-1,TRBJ2-7,.,TRBD1,TGCAGTGCTCCCGAGACAGGGCGTCTGGAGCAGTACTTC,CSAPETGRLEQYF
12,TRBV28,TRBJ2-5,.,.,TGTGCCAGCAGTTTAGTGGGGGCTCCCCCGTACTTC,CASSLVGAPPYF
13,TRBV29-1,TRBJ2-7,many,TRBD2,TGCAGCGTTTCCCCGGGGGGGACCTACGAGCAGTACTTC,CSVSPGGTYEQYF
16,TRBV9,TRBJ2-5,.,TRBD2,TGTGCCAGCAGCGTTGGAGGCGGGAGTAAAGGAGAGACCCAGTACTTC,CASSVGGGSKGETQYF
13,TRBV12-3/TRBV12-4,TRBJ2-7,few,.,TGTGCCAGCAGACCCGACAGTACCCACGAGCAGTACTTC,CASRPDSTHEQYF
15,TRBV9,TRBJ2-7,once,TRBD2,TGTGCCAGCAGCGTTGGAGTAGCGGGAGATTACGAGCAGTACTTC,CASSVGVAGDYEQYF
15,TRBV3-1,TRBJ2-5,many,.,TGTGCCAGCAGCCAGGATGGTGGGGCCGAAGAGACCCAGTACTTC,CASSQDGGAEETQYF
18,TRBV7-3,TRBJ2-1,.,TRBD1,TGTGCCAGCAGCTTAGAACCAGCGTGGACAGGGGTTTACAATGAGCAGTTCTTC,CASSLEPAWTGVYNEQFF
13,TRBV20-1,TRBJ2-7,many,.,TGCAGTGCTAGACCGGGACCGACCTACGAGCAGTACTTC,CSARPGPTYEQYF
16,TRBV12-3/TRBV12-4,TRBJ2-1,few,TRBD2,TGTGCCAGCAGTTCCCCGTGGGGGAGGGACTACAATGAGCAGTTCTTC,CASSSPWGRDYNEQFF
18,TRBV10-3,TRBJ2-1,few,TRBD2,TGTGCCACCGACCACGGACCAGCTACTAGCGGGGTCTACAATGAGCAGTTCTTC,CATDHGPATSGVYNEQFF
15,TRBV12-3/TRBV12-4,TRBJ1-3,few,.,TGTGCCAGCAGTTTTAGGGACGGATTGGGAAACACCATATATTTT,CASSFRDGLGNTIYF